This TCR beta chain originates from a study of shared clonotypes between healthy human individuals. The protocol was immunoSEQ multiplex PCR, while the TCRdb copy is restricted to in-frame clones and leaves out a portion. The table has approximately 1.5 million clones, roughly 98.5% seen once. The germline V gene encodes CDR1 MGHDK and CDR2 SYGVNS. The CDR3 sequence is 16 residues long. Unmatched junction bases numbered 5, after V lost 4 bases and J lost 2 bases. The sequencing input was naive CD4+ T cells sorted from blood. Noted subset: CD45RA+ positively selected. The clonotype was recovered from a man aged 30 to 45 in good health. V is TRBV25-1 and J is TRBJ2-3, with 11 bases fitting TRBD2. Written as DNA, the CDR3 is TGTGCCAGCAGTGCTCGACTAGCGGGAAACACAGATACGCAGTATTTT. The encoded protein is CASSARLAGNTDTQYF.